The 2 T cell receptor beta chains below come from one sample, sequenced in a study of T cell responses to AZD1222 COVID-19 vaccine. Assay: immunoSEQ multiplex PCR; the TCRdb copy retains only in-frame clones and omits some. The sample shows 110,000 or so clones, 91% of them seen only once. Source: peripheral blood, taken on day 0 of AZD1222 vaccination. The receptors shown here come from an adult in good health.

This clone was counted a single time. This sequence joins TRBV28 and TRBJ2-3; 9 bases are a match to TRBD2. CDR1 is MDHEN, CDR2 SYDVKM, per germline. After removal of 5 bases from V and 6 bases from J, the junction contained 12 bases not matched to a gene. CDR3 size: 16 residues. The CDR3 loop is CASSAQKTSGQDTQYF. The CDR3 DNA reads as TGTGCCAGCAGTGCCCAAAAGACTAGCGGCCAGGATACGCAGTATTTT.

The DNA for the CDR3 is TGTGCCAGCAGCTTAGCGCTATCTAGGCGGGGAGAAGAGACCCAGTACTTC. Encoded protein: CASSLALSRRGEETQYF. The gene calls are TRBV7-9 and TRBJ2-5; weak D call: TRBD2 (6 bases). The germline V gene encodes CDR1 SEHNR and CDR2 FQNEAQ (reference sequence). This CDR3 spans 17 amino acids. Trimming took off 0 bases at V and 3 bases at J, with 17 bases between the two ends.